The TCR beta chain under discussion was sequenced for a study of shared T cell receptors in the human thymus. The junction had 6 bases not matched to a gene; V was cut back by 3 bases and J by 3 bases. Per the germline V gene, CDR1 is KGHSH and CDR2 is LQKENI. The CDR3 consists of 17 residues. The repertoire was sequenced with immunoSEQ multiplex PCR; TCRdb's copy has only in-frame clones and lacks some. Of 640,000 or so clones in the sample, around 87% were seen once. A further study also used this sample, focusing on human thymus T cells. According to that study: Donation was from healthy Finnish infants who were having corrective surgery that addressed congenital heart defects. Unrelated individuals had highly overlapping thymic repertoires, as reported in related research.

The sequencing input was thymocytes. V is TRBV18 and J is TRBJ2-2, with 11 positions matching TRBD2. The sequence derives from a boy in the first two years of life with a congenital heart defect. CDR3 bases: TGTGCCAGCTCACCTCATAGCGGGAGGGCCGACACCGGGGAGCTGTTTTTT. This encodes CASSPHSGRADTGELFF.